Presented here are 11 T cell receptor beta chains from one specimen sequenced in a study of T cells after yellow fever vaccination. TCRdb called the 5' RACE reads again in MiXCR, with one record for every CDR3 protein. The sample consists of a few hundred thousand distinct CDR3 sequences, 6.9% of them appearing once. The sequencing used CD4+ T cells sorted from PBMCs, collected 15 days after the yellow fever booster vaccination. Receptor source: a man aged 25 to 45 who received the YFV17D yellow fever vaccine.

The CDR3 region is CASSHLHPGAGETQYF. CDR3 DNA sequence: TGCGCCAGCAGCCATTTACACCCGGGCGCGGGGGAGACCCAGTACTTC. The chain employs TRBV4-3 and TRBJ2-5, with a weak D call TRBD2 (6 bases). The CDR3 is 16 amino acids. Germline CDR1 is LGHNA and CDR2 is YSLEER. Trimming removed 3 bases at V and 5 bases at J, with 19 bases between.

This clonotype was seen repeatedly, ten times or more. The CDR3 DNA reads TGTGCCAGCAGTTACACGGGGGAGCCAAATCAGCCCCAGCATTTT. This sequence encodes CASSYTGEPNQPQHF. The chain carries TRBV6-5 and TRBJ1-5; the D gene is possibly TRBD1 (5 bases). V was pared by 2 bases and J by 4 bases, with 12 bases between. The CDR3 covers 15 residues. Germline CDR1 and CDR2: MNHEY and SVGAGI.

The CDR3 DNA is TGCGCCAGCAGCTTGAACTGGGACAGCTCCTACGAGCAGTACTTC. This sequence encodes CASSLNWDSSYEQYF. The J gene is TRBJ2-7, the V gene TRBV5-1; 7 bases map to TRBD1. Germline V gives CDR1 SGHRS, CDR2 YFSETQ. The CDR3 is made up of 15 amino acids. The ends lost 1 base at V and 0 bases at J; junction bases unmatched: 4.

This clonotype has more than one count but fewer than ten. This chain uses TRBV4-3 with TRBJ2-1; D might be TRBD1 or TRBD2, each matching 6 bases. The V gene lost 0 bases and the J gene lost 6 bases, with 12 bases spanning the gap. In germline, CDR1 is LGHNA, CDR2 YSLEER. The CDR3 has 15 residues. CDR3 residues: CASSQDSGAGNEQFF. For the CDR3, the DNA is TGCGCCAGCAGCCAAGATTCGGGGGCTGGCAATGAGCAGTTCTTC.

This clonotype was recorded at least ten times. The DNA for the CDR3 is TGTGCCAGCTCACCTGTCGGGAACACTGAAGCTTTCTTT. It encodes CASSPVGNTEAFF. V usage is TRBV18 and J usage is TRBJ1-1; D unclear. The CDR3 is made up of 13 amino acids. Trimming left V 3 bases short and J 1 base short, with 6 bases between. Per the germline V gene, CDR1 is KGHSH and CDR2 is LQKENI.

The chain employs TRBV15 and TRBJ2-7, with D perhaps given as TRBD1 or TRBD2 (5 bases each). The germline CDR1 and CDR2 sequences are LNHNV and YYDKDF (reference sequence). The CDR3 totals 13 residues. V lost 6 bases, J lost 2 bases, and 11 bases lay in between. CDR3 nucleotides: TGTGCCACCAGAGGGACGCTCACCTACGAGCAGTACTTC. Protein sequence: CATRGTLTYEQYF.

This clonotype was found many times. This chain connects TRBV7-9 to TRBJ2-7, with 10 nucleotides matching TRBD1. CDR1 and CDR2 from the germline V gene are SEHNR and FQNEAQ (reference sequence). After removal of 4 bases from V and 2 bases from J, the junction contained 5 bases not matched to a gene. The CDR3 contains 15 residues. CDR3 region: CASSSMGTGAYEQYF. The CDR3, as DNA: TGTGCCAGCAGCTCCATGGGGACAGGGGCCTACGAGCAGTACTTC.

The chain couples TRBV4-3 to TRBJ2-4; the match to TRBD2 covers 7 bases. Per the germline V gene, CDR1 is LGHNA and CDR2 is YSLEER. The V gene end was trimmed by 1 base and the J gene end by 1 base; junction bases not matched to a gene: 16. This CDR3 is 20 amino acids long. CDR3 bases: TGCGCCAGCAGCCAAGGGGCAGGGCGGGAGATAGATACGGCCAAAAACATTCAGTACTTC. Protein product: CASSQGAGREIDTAKNIQYF.

This clonotype has a count of ten or more. This chain joins TRBV28 and TRBJ2-7, with D perhaps TRBD1 (7 bases). Between the trimmed V and J ends, which lost 3 bases and 4 bases, there was a span of 16 bases. Germline V gene lookup returns CDR1 MDHEN and CDR2 SYDVKM. The CDR3 consists of 15 residues. CDR3 in DNA: TGTGCCAGCAGTTTTCCCTCCCAGGGGGGTTACGAGCAGTACTTC. This translates into CASSFPSQGGYEQYF. Full variable domain (outside the CDR3, taken from reference TRBV28 and TRBJ2-7): DVKVTQSSRYLVKRTGEKVFLECVQDMDHENMFWYRQDPGLGLRLIYFSYDVKMKEKGDIPEGYSVSREKKERFSLILESASTNQTSMYLCASSFPSQGGYEQYFGPGTRLTVT.

This clonotype has a handful of counts. This sequence joins TRBV7-2 and TRBJ1-2, with TRBD1 as a possible D gene (5 bases). CDR3 size: 15 residues. Germline CDR1 SGHTA, CDR2 FQGNSA. Deletions cut 3 bases from V and 4 bases from J, with 15 bases between. CDR3 protein: CASSFKARDSYGYTF. CDR3 in DNA: TGTGCCAGCAGCTTCAAAGCCAGGGATTCCTATGGCTACACCTTC.

The chain employs TRBV7-8 and TRBJ2-1; D tentatively fits TRBD1 or TRBD2 (5 bases each). CDR3 length: 16 residues. Germline CDR1 SGHVS, CDR2 FQNEAQ. The V end was cut by 1 base, the J end by 8 bases, with 18 bases between. CDR3 DNA sequence: TGTGCCAGCAGCTTAGTGGGAGCGGCTTTGGGACATGAGCAGTTCTTC. This translates into CASSLVGAALGHEQFF.